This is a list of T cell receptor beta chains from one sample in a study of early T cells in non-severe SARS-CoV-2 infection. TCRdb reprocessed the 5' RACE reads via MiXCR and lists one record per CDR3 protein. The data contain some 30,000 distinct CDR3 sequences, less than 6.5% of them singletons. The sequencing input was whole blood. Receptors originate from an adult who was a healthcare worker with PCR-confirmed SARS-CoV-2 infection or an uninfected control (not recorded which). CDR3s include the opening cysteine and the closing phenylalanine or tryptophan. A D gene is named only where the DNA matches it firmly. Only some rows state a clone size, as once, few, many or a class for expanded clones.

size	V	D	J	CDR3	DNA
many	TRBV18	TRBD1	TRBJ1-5	CASSETGLHQPQHF	TGTGCCAGCTCAGAGACAGGGTTACATCAGCCCCAGCATTTT
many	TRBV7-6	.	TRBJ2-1	CASSPKVRGSSSYNEQFF	TGTGCCAGCAGCCCCAAGGTCAGGGGCTCTAGCTCCTACAATGAGCAGTTCTTC
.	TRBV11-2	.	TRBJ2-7	CASRPYLQGEYEQYF	TGTGCCAGCAGACCTTACTTGCAGGGAGAGTACGAGCAGTACTTC
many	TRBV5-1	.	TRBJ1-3	CASRPRESGNTIYF	TGCGCCAGCAGGCCGAGGGAATCTGGAAACACCATATATTTT
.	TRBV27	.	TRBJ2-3	CASSSGVATDTQYF	TGTGCCAGCAGTTCGGGGGTGGCCACAGATACGCAGTATTTT
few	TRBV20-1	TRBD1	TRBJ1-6	CSAPPGQGPYSPLHF	TGCAGTGCTCCCCCGGGACAGGGCCCCTATTCACCCCTCCACTTT
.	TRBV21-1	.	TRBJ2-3	CASSKASEPGWGDTQYF	TGTGCCAGCAGCAAAGCGTCCGAACCCGGATGGGGAGATACGCAGTATTTT
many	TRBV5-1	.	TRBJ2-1	CASSFRRGEEQFF	TGCGCCAGCAGCTTCAGACGAGGAGAAGAGCAGTTCTTC
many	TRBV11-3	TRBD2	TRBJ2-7	CASSAWTSGRAHEQYF	TGTGCCAGCAGCGCCTGGACTAGCGGGAGGGCACACGAGCAGTACTTC
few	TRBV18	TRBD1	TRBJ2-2	CASSPSGGENTGELFF	TGTGCCAGCTCACCCTCAGGGGGCGAAAACACCGGGGAGCTGTTTTTT
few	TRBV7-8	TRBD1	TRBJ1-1	CASSFGSGTANTEAFF	TGTGCCAGCAGCTTTGGATCCGGGACAGCGAACACTGAAGCTTTCTTT
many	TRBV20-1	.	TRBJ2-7	CTGTDTLTYEQYF	TGCACCGGGACGGACACCTTAACCTACGAGCAGTACTTC
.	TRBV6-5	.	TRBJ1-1	CASSLTPDTEAFF	TGTGCCAGCAGCCTCACCCCGGACACTGAAGCTTTCTTT
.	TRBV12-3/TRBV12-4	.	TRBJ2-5	CASSPGQPQETQYF	TGTGCCAGCAGTCCGGGACAACCCCAAGAGACCCAGTACTTC
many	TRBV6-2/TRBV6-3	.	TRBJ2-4	CATTSKNIQYF	TGTGCCACCACGTCCAAAAACATTCAGTACTTC
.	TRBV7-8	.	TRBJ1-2	CASSLAAGGDYGYTF	TGTGCCAGCAGCTTAGCAGCGGGTGGGGACTATGGCTACACCTTC
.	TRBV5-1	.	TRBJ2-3	CASSPGLRGGPGDTQYF	TGCGCCAGCAGCCCTGGGCTCAGGGGGGGGCCAGGAGATACGCAGTATTTT
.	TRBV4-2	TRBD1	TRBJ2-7	CASSHVITDRFSYEQYF	TGTGCCAGCAGCCACGTGATTACGGACAGGTTTTCCTACGAGCAGTACTTC
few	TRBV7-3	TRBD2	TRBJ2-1	CASSYSRGGSAYEQFF	TGTGCCAGCAGTTATTCCCGCGGGGGGAGTGCCTATGAGCAGTTCTTC
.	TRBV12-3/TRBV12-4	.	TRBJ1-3	CASQGSGNTIYF	TGTGCCAGCCAGGGATCTGGAAACACCATATATTTT
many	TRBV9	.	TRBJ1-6	CASSGGVYNSPLHF	TGTGCCAGCAGCGGGGGGGTTTACAATTCACCCCTCCACTTT
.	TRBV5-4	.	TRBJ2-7	CASSYGTGLAYEQYF	TGTGCCAGCAGCTACGGTACGGGACTTGCCTACGAGCAGTACTTC
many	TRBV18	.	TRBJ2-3	CASSPGGTDTQYF	TGTGCCAGCTCACCAGGCGGCACAGATACGCAGTATTTT
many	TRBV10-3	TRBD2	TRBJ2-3	CATRGGHTDTQYF	TGTGCCACCCGCGGGGGGCATACAGATACGCAGTATTTT
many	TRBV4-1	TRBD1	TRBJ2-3	CASRNEGGRTDTQYF	TGCGCCAGCAGAAACGAAGGGGGCCGAACAGATACGCAGTATTTT
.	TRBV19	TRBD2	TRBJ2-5	CASSIPAGETETQYF	TGTGCCAGTAGTATTCCAGCGGGAGAAACAGAGACCCAGTACTTC
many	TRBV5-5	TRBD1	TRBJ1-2	CASSGQANYGYTF	TGTGCCAGCAGCGGACAGGCTAACTATGGCTACACCTTC
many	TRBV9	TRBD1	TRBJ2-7	CASSSGQVYEQYF	TGTGCCAGCAGCTCGGGACAGGTCTACGAGCAGTACTTC
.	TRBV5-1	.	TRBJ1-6	CASSLARGNSPLHF	TGCGCCAGCAGCTTGGCCAGGGGTAATTCACCCCTCCACTTT
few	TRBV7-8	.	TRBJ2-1	CASSPRHEQFF	TGTGCCAGCAGCCCCCGGCATGAGCAGTTCTTC
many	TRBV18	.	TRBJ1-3	CASSPQGTGNTIYF	TGTGCCAGCTCACCACAGGGGACTGGAAACACCATATATTTT
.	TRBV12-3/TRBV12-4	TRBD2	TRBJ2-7	CASSLLAGPYEQYF	TGTGCCAGCAGTTTACTAGCGGGACCCTACGAGCAGTACTTC
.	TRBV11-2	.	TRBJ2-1	CASSLAPSNNLYNEQFF	TGTGCCAGCAGCTTAGCCCCTAGCAACAACCTTTACAATGAGCAGTTCTTC
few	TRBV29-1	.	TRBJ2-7	CSVGGGTGLTYEQYF	TGCAGCGTGGGAGGGGGGACAGGCCTGACCTACGAGCAGTACTTC
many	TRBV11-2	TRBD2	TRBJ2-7	CASSSGAGTSGAKKTYEQYF	TGTGCCAGCAGCTCTGGGGCCGGGACTAGCGGGGCCAAAAAAACCTACGAGCAGTACTTC
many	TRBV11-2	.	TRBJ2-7	CASSLAGAVSYEQYF	TGTGCCAGCAGCTTGGCGGGGGCAGTCTCCTACGAGCAGTACTTC
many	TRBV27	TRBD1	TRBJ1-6	CASSLWDRVSPLHF	TGTGCCAGCAGTTTGTGGGACAGAGTTTCACCCCTCCACTTT
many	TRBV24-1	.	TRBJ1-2	CATSDRAGTLNGYTF	TGTGCCACCAGTGACCGCGCCGGGACATTGAATGGCTACACCTTC
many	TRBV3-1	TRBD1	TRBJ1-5	CASSPQGLSNQPQHF	TGTGCCAGCAGCCCACAGGGGCTTAGCAATCAGCCCCAGCATTTT
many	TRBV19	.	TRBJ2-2	CASSRPGASAGELFF	TGTGCCAGTAGTAGACCGGGAGCCTCCGCCGGGGAGCTGTTTTTT
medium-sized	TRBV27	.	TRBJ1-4	CASRLFGREANEKLFF	TGTGCCAGCAGACTCTTCGGGCGTGAGGCTAATGAAAAACTGTTTTTT
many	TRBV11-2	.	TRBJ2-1	CASSGRVSGLDNEQFF	TGTGCCAGCAGCGGCCGGGTTTCGGGTCTCGACAATGAGCAGTTCTTC
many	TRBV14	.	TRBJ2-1	CASSQELPPWGEQFF	TGTGCCAGCAGCCAGGAGCTGCCCCCCTGGGGTGAGCAGTTCTTC
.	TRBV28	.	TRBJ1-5	CASSLSGEGEQPQHF	TGTGCCAGCAGTTTGTCGGGAGAAGGGGAGCAGCCCCAGCATTTT
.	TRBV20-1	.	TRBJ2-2	CSPYRENTGELFF	TGCAGTCCGTACAGGGAGAACACCGGGGAGCTGTTTTTT
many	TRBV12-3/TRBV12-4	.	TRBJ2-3	CASSLSSTDTQYF	TGTGCCAGCAGTTTGTCTAGCACAGATACGCAGTATTTT
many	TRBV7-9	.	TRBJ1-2	CASSPHFGERVRANYGYTF	TGTGCCAGCAGCCCCCATTTTGGGGAGCGAGTAAGAGCTAACTATGGCTACACCTTC